The clone carrying this TCR beta chain turned up a few times. This entry comes from a study of patients and donors after allogeneic stem cell transplantation. The CDR3 covers 15 residues. V lost 0 bases and J 0 bases, leaving 9 bases between the germline ends. The germline V gene encodes CDR1 SGHRS and CDR2 YFSETQ. TCRdb reanalysed the RT-PCR reads using MiXCR and keeps one entry per CDR3 protein. The sample has some 960,000 distinct CDR3 sequences; over 15% are singletons. The chain combines TRBV5-1 with TRBJ2-5, with D perhaps matching TRBD2 (6 bases). Sequencing was done on a sample of blood, either unsorted or a sorted T cell fraction (not recorded which). The clonotype originates from a human donor who was either an allogeneic HSCT recipient or a stem cell or donor lymphocyte infusion donor (not recorded which). It is not recorded whose cells these are; they may come from a transplant donor. CDR3 in amino acids: CASSLGGLHQETQYF. The CDR3 DNA is TGCGCCAGCAGCTTGGGGGGACTGCACCAAGAGACCCAGTACTTC.